This TCR beta chain is from a study of post-analysis software for immune sequencing data. Study observations and caveats: Relative to controls, patients had several TRBV segments at higher frequency, with TRBV5-6, TRBV5-1 and TRBV20-1 among these.

The sample holds one count of this clonotype. Its antigen is unknown. The germline V gene encodes CDR1 SEHNR and CDR2 FQNEAQ (reference sequence). V was cut by 2 bases and J by 12 bases, with 14 bases left in between. The CDR3 has 14 residues. Included in the TCR beta cDNA libraries were unique molecular identifiers. Yield was roughly 500,000 cDNA molecules from approximately 0.91 to 9.4 million T cells. TCRdb reanalysed the PCR reads using MiXCR and keeps one entry per CDR3 protein. The sample records roughly 400,000 distinct CDR3 sequences, roughly 40% being singletons. Specimen: blood. The V gene is TRBV7-9, the J gene TRBJ1-6, with a possible D match to TRBD1 (5 bases). The receptor comes from a girl aged 2-10 years with multiple sclerosis. The CDR3 protein is CASSLTGLTLPLHF. The CDR3 coding sequence is TGTGCCAGCAGCTTAACGGGACTCACTTTACCCCTCCACTTT.